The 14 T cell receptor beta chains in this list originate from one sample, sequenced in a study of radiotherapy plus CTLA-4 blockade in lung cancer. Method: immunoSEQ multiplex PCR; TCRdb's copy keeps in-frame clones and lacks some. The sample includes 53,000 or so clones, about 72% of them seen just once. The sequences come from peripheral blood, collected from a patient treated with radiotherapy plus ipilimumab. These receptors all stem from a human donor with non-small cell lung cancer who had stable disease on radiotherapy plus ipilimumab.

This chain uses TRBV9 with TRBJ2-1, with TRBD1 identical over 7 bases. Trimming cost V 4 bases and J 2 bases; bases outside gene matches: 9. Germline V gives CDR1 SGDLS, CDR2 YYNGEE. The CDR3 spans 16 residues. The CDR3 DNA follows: TGTGCCAGCAGCTCAAGACGGCAGGGGGCCTACAATGAGCAGTTCTTC. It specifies CASSSRRQGAYNEQFF.

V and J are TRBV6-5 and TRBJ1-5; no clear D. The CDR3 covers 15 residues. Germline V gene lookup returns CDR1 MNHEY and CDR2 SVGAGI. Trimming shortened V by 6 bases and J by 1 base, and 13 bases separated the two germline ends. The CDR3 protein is CASSPGRISNQPQHF. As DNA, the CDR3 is TGTGCCAGCAGCCCGGGTAGAATCAGCAATCAGCCCCAGCATTTT.

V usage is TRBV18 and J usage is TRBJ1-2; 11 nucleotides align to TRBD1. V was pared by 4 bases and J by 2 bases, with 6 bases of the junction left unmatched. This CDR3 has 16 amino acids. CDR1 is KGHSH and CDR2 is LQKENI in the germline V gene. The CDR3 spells CASSQTGTGGNYGYTF. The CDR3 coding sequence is TGTGCCAGCTCACAAACCGGGACAGGGGGGAACTATGGCTACACCTTC.

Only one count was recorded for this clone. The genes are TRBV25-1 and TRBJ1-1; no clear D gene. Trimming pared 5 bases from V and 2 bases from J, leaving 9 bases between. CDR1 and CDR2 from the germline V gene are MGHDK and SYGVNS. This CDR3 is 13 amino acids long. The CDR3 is CASSWQVNTEAFF. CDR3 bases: TGTGCCAGCAGTTGGCAGGTCAACACTGAAGCTTTCTTT.

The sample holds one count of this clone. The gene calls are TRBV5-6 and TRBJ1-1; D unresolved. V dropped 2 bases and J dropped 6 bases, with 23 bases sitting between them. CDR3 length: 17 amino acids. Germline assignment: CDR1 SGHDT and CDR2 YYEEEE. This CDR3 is CASSFSVGGLRAAEAFF. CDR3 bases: TGTGCCAGCAGCTTTTCGGTGGGTGGGCTTAGGGCAGCTGAAGCTTTCTTT.

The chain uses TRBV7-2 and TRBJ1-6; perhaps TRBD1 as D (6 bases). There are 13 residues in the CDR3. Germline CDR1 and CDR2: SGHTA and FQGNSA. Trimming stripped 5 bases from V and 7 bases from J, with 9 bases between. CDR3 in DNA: TGTGCCAGCAGCAGGGACATCAATTCACCCCTCCACTTT. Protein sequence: CASSRDINSPLHF.

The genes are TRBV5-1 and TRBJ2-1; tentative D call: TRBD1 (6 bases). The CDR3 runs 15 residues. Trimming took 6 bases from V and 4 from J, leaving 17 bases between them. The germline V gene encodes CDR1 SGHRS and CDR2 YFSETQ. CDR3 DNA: TGCGCCAGCACGATAGGACAGTTCCCATACAATGAGCAGTTCTTC. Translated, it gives CASTIGQFPYNEQFF.

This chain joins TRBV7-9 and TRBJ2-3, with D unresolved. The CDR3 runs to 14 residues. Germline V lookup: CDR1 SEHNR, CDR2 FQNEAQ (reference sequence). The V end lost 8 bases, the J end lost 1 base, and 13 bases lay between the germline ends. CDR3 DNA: TGTGCCAGCGAACCTCTCGCTGGCACAGATACGCAGTATTTT. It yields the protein CASEPLAGTDTQYF.

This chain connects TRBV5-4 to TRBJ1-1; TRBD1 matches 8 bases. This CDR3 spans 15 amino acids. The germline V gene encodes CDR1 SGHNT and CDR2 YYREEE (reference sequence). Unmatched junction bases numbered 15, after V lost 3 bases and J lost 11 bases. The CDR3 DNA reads TGTGCCAGCAGCTCAACAACGACAGGGGCGGCGTCGGCTTTCTTT. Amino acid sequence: CASSSTTTGAASAFF.

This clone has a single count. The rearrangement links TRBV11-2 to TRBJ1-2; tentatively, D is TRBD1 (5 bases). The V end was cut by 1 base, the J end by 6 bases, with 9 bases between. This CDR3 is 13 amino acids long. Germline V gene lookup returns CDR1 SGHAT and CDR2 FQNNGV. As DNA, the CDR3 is TGTGCCAGCAGCTTAGTGGTCAGGGATGGCTACACCTTC. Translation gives CASSLVVRDGYTF.

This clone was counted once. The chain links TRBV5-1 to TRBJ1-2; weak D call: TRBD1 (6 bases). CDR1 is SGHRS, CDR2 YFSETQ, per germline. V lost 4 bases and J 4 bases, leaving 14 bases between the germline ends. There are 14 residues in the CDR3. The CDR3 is CASSPRQDGYGYTF. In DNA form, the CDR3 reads TGCGCCAGCAGCCCCCGACAGGACGGCTATGGCTACACCTTC.

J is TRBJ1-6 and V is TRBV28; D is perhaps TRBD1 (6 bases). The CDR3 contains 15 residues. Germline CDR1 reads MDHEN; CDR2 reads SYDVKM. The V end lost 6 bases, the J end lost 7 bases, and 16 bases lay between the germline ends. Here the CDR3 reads CASRGGAGKNSPLHF. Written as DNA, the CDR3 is TGTGCCAGCAGGGGGGGGGCTGGAAAGAATTCACCCCTCCACTTT.

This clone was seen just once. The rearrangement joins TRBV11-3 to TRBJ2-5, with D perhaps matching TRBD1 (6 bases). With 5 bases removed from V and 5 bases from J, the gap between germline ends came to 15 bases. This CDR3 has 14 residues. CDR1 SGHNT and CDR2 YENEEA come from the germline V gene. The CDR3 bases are TGTGCCAGCAGCCCGAGCAGGGGTTCGGAGACCCAGTACTTC. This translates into CASSPSRGSETQYF. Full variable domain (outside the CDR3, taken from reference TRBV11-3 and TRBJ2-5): EAGVVQSPRYKIIEKKQPVAFWCNPISGHNTLYWYLQNLGQGPELLIRYENEEAVDDSQLPKDRFSAERLKGVDSTLKIQPAELGDSAVYLCASSPSRGSETQYFGPGTRLLVL.

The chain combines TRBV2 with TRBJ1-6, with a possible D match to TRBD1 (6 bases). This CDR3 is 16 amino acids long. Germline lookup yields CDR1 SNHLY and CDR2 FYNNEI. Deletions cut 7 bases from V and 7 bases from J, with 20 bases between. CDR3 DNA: TGTGCCAGCATGGCGTTTTCGGGACATAGGAATTCACCCCTCCACTTT. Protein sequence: CASMAFSGHRNSPLHF.